This T cell receptor beta chain appears in the sequencing data of a study of blood T cell repertoires in COVID-19 (dated by TCRdb to 2019 to 2021). As for the study more broadly: Collaborator samples came from the United States, Italy and Spain and covered acute and convalescent phases of COVID-19. The material from the prospective study consisted of cDNA or gDNA derived from T cells, B-cell-depleted T cells, or PBMCs. Subjects who had been exposed to COVID-19, were actively infected with it, or had recovered from it provided the deeply sampled blood TCRbeta repertoires that made up the dataset. A freely available public database, intended as a resource for researchers studying the immune response to SARS-CoV-2, is where the repertoires were released. The samples were drawn from two sources: the first 160 participants of the ongoing ImmuneRACE study, and approximately 1,300 subjects contributed by 6 global collaborators. The sample metadata nearly always contained a de-identified subject ID, COVID-19 status, age in years and sex. Where HLA class I and class II types were available, the types were taken from metadata supplied by the sample provider, not from assay-based typing. Overall study outcomes, separate from this receptor: How much clinical and demographic metadata was included differed by source and by participant, and the metadata was provided uncurated.

Each collaborating institution followed its own protocols to collect whole blood in K2EDTA tubes. For TCRbeta analysis, collaborators shipped samples in one of three forms: frozen whole blood, isolated PBMCs, or DNA extracted from either of those sample types. TCRbeta CDR3 regions were amplified from genomic DNA by means of the immunoSEQ Assay, a bias-controlled multiplex PCR. The authors' analysis ran thus. Nucleated cell counts per sample were estimated from amplification of reference gene primers within the assay. Sequence reads were collapsed and filtered to measure the absolute abundance of every unique TCRbeta CDR3 rearrangement. For each sample, productive Simpson clonality was calculated by taking the square root of Simpson's diversity index across productive rearrangements. TCRdb limited this immuneACCESS table to in-frame rearrangements with V and J called. A share of clones is missing; checked studies link under half to unresolved V genes, and the rest is unexplained. That table supplies the V and J calls and clone size; D and trimming were determined from the DNA. The sample has 110,000 to 150,000 clones on record, about 82% of them singletons. Almost 8.5% of the sample is in the top ten clones.

The CDR3 measures 15 amino acids from cysteine to phenylalanine. The DNA shown is the 45-base CDR3, in frame from base 1. CDR1 SGHTA and CDR2 FQGNSA were looked up in the germline V gene. Relative to germline, V is missing 5 bases and J is missing 3 bases, with 10 bases of the junction outside any gene match. In its sample, this clone was seen once. The antigen it recognizes is unknown. Base quality data are lacking; no much larger clone is found one base away. The V gene is TRBV7-2 and the J gene is TRBJ2-7, and 7 junctional nucleotides match TRBD2. Input material: peripheral blood. This TCR came from a woman aged 60-75 years with acute or convalescent COVID-19. The CDR3 region reads CASSVTGTTGYEQYF. The DNA reads as follows: TGTGCCAGCAGCGTGACCGGGACTACTGGCTACGAGCAGTACTTC.